The rows below give T cell receptor beta chains drawn from one sample of a study of CD4 and CD8 cells across lung adenocarcinoma regions. MiXCR, applied by TCRdb to the PCR reads, yields one record per CDR3 protein. The sample has roughly 12,000 distinct CDR3 sequences, 56% seen once. The sample was CD8+ T cells from the margin of a lung tumor. The receptor set was obtained from a female donor with lung adenocarcinoma. The CD4 and CD8 labels of this study may be unreliable. CDR3s include the opening cysteine and the closing phenylalanine or tryptophan. A D gene is named only where the DNA matches it firmly. The size field is filled for only some rows; it gives once, few, many or a size class.

TRBJ2-4,TRBV10-1,.,TRBD1,CGGRGLCGKNTQYF,TGCGGCGGCAGGGGGCTGTGTGGCAAAAATACGCAGTACTTC
TRBJ2-1,TRBV7-7,many,TRBD1,CASSLDRFDEQFF,TGTGCTAGCAGCTTGGACAGGTTTGATGAGCAGTTCTTC
TRBJ2-1,TRBV6-5,once,.,CASSYSRMYNEQFF,TGTGCCAGCAGTTACAGTAGGATGTACAATGAGCAGTTCTTC
TRBJ2-5,TRBV4-1,many,TRBD1,CASSHGTGGTRETQYF,TGCGCCAGCAGCCACGGGACAGGGGGCACTAGGGAGACCCAGTACTTC
TRBJ1-2,TRBV4-1,.,.,CASSQDRGDSSYGYTF,TGCGCCAGCAGCCAGGACCGGGGCGACTCTTCCTATGGCTACACCTTC
TRBJ2-3,TRBV14,.,.,CASSRGSDTQYF,TGTGCCAGCAGCAGGGGGTCGGATACGCAGTATTTT
TRBJ2-1,TRBV7-2,.,TRBD2,CASSLAPTSGKGNEQFF,TGTGCCAGCAGCTTAGCCCCAACTAGCGGGAAAGGGAATGAGCAGTTCTTC
TRBJ2-5,TRBV6-8,.,.,CASGDCAGRDKKTQYF,TGTGCCAGCGGGGACTGCGCGGGCCGTGACAAAAAGACCCAGTACTTC
TRBJ1-2,TRBV7-2,.,.,CGYRVGYGYTF,TGTGGGTACAGGGTGGGCTATGGCTACACCTTC
TRBJ2-5,TRBV6-1,medium-sized,.,CASSELSPLAKETQYF,TGTGCCAGCAGTGAATTGTCCCCGTTGGCAAAAGAGACCCAGTACTTC
TRBJ2-1,TRBV10-1,few,TRBD1,CASSLQGGMGEQFF,TGCGCCAGCAGTCTACAGGGGGGCATGGGTGAGCAGTTCTTC
TRBJ2-1,TRBV10-3,few,TRBD2,CAISASASGGNEQFF,TGTGCCATCAGTGCTTCGGCTAGCGGGGGTAATGAGCAGTTCTTC
TRBJ2-3,TRBV6-8,.,.,CGSSGLRTRDTQYF,TGTGGCAGCTCGGGGCTGAGAACCAGAGACACTCAGTATTTC
TRBJ2-1,TRBV27,many,.,CASRRGATYNEQFF,TGTGCCAGCAGGAGGGGAGCCACCTACAATGAGCAGTTCTTC
TRBJ2-1,TRBV10-1,.,TRBD2,CASSESLAGENNEQFF,TGCGCCAGCAGTGAGTCTCTAGCGGGAGAGAACAATGAGCAGTTCTTC
TRBJ2-5,TRBV10-1,.,.,CAGSGVRDRGTQYF,TGCGCGGGGAGTGGGGTCCGGGACCGAGGGACCCAGTACTTC
TRBJ2-2,TRBV6-5,.,.,CASSYSSSLDAGELFF,TGTGCCAGCAGTTACTCTAGCAGTCTTGATGCCGGGGAGCTGTTTTTT
TRBJ2-1,TRBV20-1,.,.,CSARGGSKQGAGGNEQFF,TGCAGTGCTAGAGGGGGATCCAAACAGGGGGCGGGAGGGAATGAGCAGTTCTTC
TRBJ2-4,TRBV4-2,.,TRBD2,CASSPTPGLAGGRGKDTQYF,TGTGCCAGCAGCCCGACTCCCGGACTAGCGGGGGGGCGGGGCAAAGATACGCAGTACTTC
TRBJ2-5,TRBV6-1,.,TRBD2,CARGPGGRDQETQYF,TGTGCCAGGGGTCCGGGGGGGCGGGACCAAGAGACCCAGTACTTC
TRBJ2-2,TRBV11-2,few,TRBD2,CASSWTSGGSGSHGELFF,TGTGCCAGCAGCTGGACTAGCGGGGGGTCGGGCAGTCACGGGGAGCTGTTTTTT
TRBJ2-4,TRBV10-1,once,.,CGSTGLCTTNTQYF,TGCGGCAGCACGGGGCTGTGTACCACAAACACGCAGTACTTC
TRBJ2-1,TRBV7-2,many,.,CASSLFAGSYNEQFF,TGTGCCAGCAGCTTATTCGCGGGATCATACAATGAGCAGTTCTTC
TRBJ2-7,TRBV6-1,many,.,CASSELGGTYEQYF,TGTGCCAGCAGTGAATTGGGGGGAACCTACGAGCAGTACTTC
TRBJ2-3,TRBV5-4,.,TRBD2,CASSLVGGGSTDTQYF,TGTGCCAGCAGCTTGGTCGGGGGGGGGAGCACAGATACGCAGTATTTT
TRBJ2-5,TRBV6-2/TRBV6-3,.,.,CASAHGGRVVGQETQYF,TGTGCCAGCGCCCACGGGGGCAGGGTCGTAGGCCAAGAGACCCAGTACTTC
TRBJ2-5,TRBV30,.,TRBD2,CAGGSGGCDQETQYF,TGTGCCGGGGGTAGCGGGGGCTGCGACCAAGAGACGCAGTACTTC
TRBJ2-1,TRBV3-1,few,.,CASSQGPYNEQFF,TGTGCCAGCAGCCAAGGGCCATACAATGAGCAGTTCTTC
TRBJ2-5,TRBV25-1,.,.,CASSEYNQETQYF,TGTGCCAGCAGTGAATACAACCAAGAGACCCAGTACTTC
TRBJ2-4,TRBV6-1,.,.,CASSPRGGATNMQYF,TGTGCCAGCAGTCCGAGGGGGGGGGCAACAAACATGCAGTACTTT
TRBJ2-1,TRBV6-1,few,.,CASSEAASPLFAGTPAEQFF,TGTGCCAGCAGTGAAGCGGCGAGTCCCCTCTTTGCGGGGACCCCGGCCGAGCAGTTCTTC
TRBJ2-5,TRBV6-5,.,TRBD2,CASSYSGGVGGGGGGETQYF,TGTGCCAGCAGTTACTCGGGGGGGGTGGGGGGGGGGGGGGGGGGGGAGACCCAGTACTTC
TRBJ2-1,TRBV7-6,many,.,CASSLEEGGSISFF,TGTGCCAGCAGCTTAGAGGAGGGAGGAAGCATTTCATTCTTC
TRBJ2-7,TRBV6-5,medium-sized,.,CAVAGYYEQYF,TGTGCGGTGGCAGGATACTACGAGCAGTACTTC
TRBJ2-4,TRBV10-2,few,TRBD2,CASSAGTSGRAGIQYF,TGCGCCAGCAGTGCCGGGACTAGCGGGAGGGCTGGGATTCAGTACTTC
TRBJ2-5,TRBV6-1,few,TRBD2,CASRGSGGPTTDTQYF,TGTGCCAGCAGGGGTAGCGGGGGCCCAACCACAGATACCCAGTATTTC
TRBJ2-3,TRBV6-2/TRBV6-3,.,TRBD2,CASSYSLGLAGGYGNTQYF,TGTGCCAGCAGTTACTCGTTAGGACTAGCGGGAGGTTATGGGAATACGCAGTATTTT
TRBJ1-2,TRBV6-1,.,TRBD1,CASRDREGDGYTF,TGTGCCAGCAGGGACAGGGAGGGGGACGGCTACACCTTC
TRBJ2-5,TRBV27,.,.,CAGSWGGDQETQYF,TGTGCGGGCAGTTGGGGCGGGGACCAAGAGACCCAGTACTTC
TRBJ1-6,TRBV15,many,.,CATSMPGVNSPLHF,TGTGCCACCAGCATGCCCGGGGTCAATTCACCCCTCCACTTT
TRBJ2-5,TRBV4-1,once,.,CANSQAGARMGTQYF,TGCGCCAACAGCCAAGCCGGGGCTAGAATGGGGACCCAGTACTTC
TRBJ2-3,TRBV6-1,once,TRBD2,CASSPGGWGKDIQYF,TGTGCCAGCAGTCCGGGGGGGTGGGGCAAAGATATTCAGTATTTT
TRBJ2-3,TRBV10-1,.,TRBD2,CASSDTSGGAKNTQYF,TGCGCCAGCAGTGATACGAGCGGGGGAGCCAAAAATACTCAGTACTTT
TRBJ2-1,TRBV28,.,TRBD2,CASSFLAGGPFNEQFF,TGTGCCAGCAGTTTCCTAGCGGGAGGGCCCTTCAATGAGCAGTTCTTC
TRBJ2-1,TRBV29-1,.,TRBD2,CSVPRTSGGNEQFF,TGCAGCGTTCCAAGGACTAGCGGGGGCAATGAGCAGTTCTTC
TRBJ1-5,TRBV25-1,many,.,CASSEFGQPQHF,TGTGCCAGCAGTGAATTTGGGCAGCCCCAGCATTTT